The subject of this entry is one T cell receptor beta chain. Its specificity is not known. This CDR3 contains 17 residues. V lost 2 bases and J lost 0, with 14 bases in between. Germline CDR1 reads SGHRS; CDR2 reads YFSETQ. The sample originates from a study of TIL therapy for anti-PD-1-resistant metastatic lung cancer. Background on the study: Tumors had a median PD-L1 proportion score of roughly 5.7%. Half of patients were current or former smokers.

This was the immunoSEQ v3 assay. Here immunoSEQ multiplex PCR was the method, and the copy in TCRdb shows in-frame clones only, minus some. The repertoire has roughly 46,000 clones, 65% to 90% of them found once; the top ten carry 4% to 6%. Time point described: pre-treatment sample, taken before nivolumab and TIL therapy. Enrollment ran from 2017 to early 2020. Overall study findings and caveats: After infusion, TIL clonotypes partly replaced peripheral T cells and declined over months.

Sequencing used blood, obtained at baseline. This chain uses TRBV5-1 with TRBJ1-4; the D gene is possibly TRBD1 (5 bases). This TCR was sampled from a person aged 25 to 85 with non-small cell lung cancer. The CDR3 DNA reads TGCGCCAGCAGCTTTACAGGATTGACCGCAACTAATGAAAAACTGTTTTTT. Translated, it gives CASSFTGLTATNEKLFF. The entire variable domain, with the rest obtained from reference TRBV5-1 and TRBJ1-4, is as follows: KAGVTQTPRYLIKTRGQQVTLSCSPISGHRSVSWYQQTPGQGLQFLFEYFSETQRNKGNFPGRFSGRQFSNSRSEMNVSTLELGDSALYLCASSFTGLTATNEKLFFGSGTQLSVL.